The following is a T cell receptor beta chain sequence with its context. V lost 6 bases to trimming and J lost 4 bases, with 14 bases between them. The CDR3 sequence is 14 residues long. The germline V gene has CDR1 LNHDA and CDR2 SQIVND (reference sequence). The data derive from a study of cytomegalovirus exposure and HLA in healthy donors. 13 Jbeta primers and 60 Vbeta primers were used for the PCR. Method: immunoSEQ multiplex PCR; TCRdb's copy keeps in-frame clones and lacks some. This sample has roughly 150,000 clones, with around 63% found just once. The chain recombines TRBV19 with TRBJ2-3, with D maybe TRBD2 (7 bases). This clonotype was obtained from a human donor in good health. Sequencing was performed on PBMCs. For the CDR3, the DNA is TGTGCCAGTAGCCTTACAGGGAGGGCAGATACGCAGTATTTT. Residues: CASSLTGRADTQYF. Looking up the rest from reference TRBV19 and TRBJ2-3 gives the full variable domain: DGGITQSPKYLFRKEGQNVTLSCEQNLNHDAMYWYRQDPGQGLRLIYYSQIVNDFQKGDIAEGYSVSREKKESFPLTVTSAQKNPTAFYLCASSLTGRADTQYFGPGTRLTVL.